The 26 T cell receptor beta chains below come from one sample, sequenced in a study of blood T cell repertoires in COVID-19 (dated by TCRdb to the early 2020s). Library generation was performed with the immunoSEQ multiplex PCR assay. TCRdb provides this immuneACCESS table in a form limited to in-frame rearrangements. Some clones are lacking; in checked studies, under half of them reflect an unresolved V gene, and why the rest are absent is not known. The sample table lists under 250,000 clones, 83% of them with a count of one. The top ten clones comprise around 2.5% of the sample. The sequenced sample was peripheral blood. The receptors derive from a woman in her 70s with active or convalescent COVID-19.

The J gene is TRBJ2-7, the V gene TRBV10-2, with D possibly being TRBD2 (6 bases). CDR1 and CDR2 (germline): WSHSY, SAAADI. V was shortened by 4 bases and J by 2 bases, with 15 bases between the two germline ends. The CDR3 length is 15 residues. The CDR3 spells CASSAPARTTYEQYF. The CDR3 DNA reads as TGCGCCAGCAGTGCCCCGGCCAGGACTACCTACGAGCAGTACTTC.

This sequence joins TRBV4-2 and TRBJ1-2; TRBD1 agrees at 10 bases. After removal of 0 bases from V and 8 bases from J, the junction contained 6 bases not matched to a gene. The CDR3 spans 15 residues. In germline, CDR1 is LGHNA, CDR2 YNFKEQ. CDR3 in DNA: TGTGCCAGCAGCCAAGAACGACAGGGGGCGAGGGGCTACACCTTC. This codes for CASSQERQGARGYTF.

The CDR3 protein is CASSPMGSIDEQFF. CDR3 in DNA: TGTGCCAGCTCACCGATGGGTAGCATCGATGAGCAGTTCTTC. The V gene is TRBV18, the J gene TRBJ2-1; the D is unclear. The CDR3 runs to 14 residues. The V end lost 3 bases, the J end lost 8 bases, and 14 bases lay between the germline ends. The V gene's germline CDR1 is KGHSH and CDR2 LQKENI.

V is TRBV4-2 and J is TRBJ2-5, with D maybe TRBD2 (5 bases). The germline gives CDR1 LGHNA, CDR2 YNFKEQ. This CDR3 is built from 15 residues. The V end was cut by 0 bases, the J end by 4 bases, with 12 bases between. The CDR3 protein is CASSQDWASIETQYF. The CDR3 nucleotides are TGTGCCAGCAGCCAAGATTGGGCTAGCATAGAGACCCAGTACTTC.

DNA for the CDR3: TGTGCCAGCAGTGAAGCCGGCCGGTCATCAGGGAGGGAGACCCAGTACTTC. Translating it yields CASSEAGRSSGRETQYF. J is TRBJ2-5 and V is TRBV6-1, with D possibly being TRBD2 (6 bases). The CDR3 has 17 residues. V was pared by 0 bases and J by 5 bases, with 19 bases between. Germline values: CDR1 MNHNS, CDR2 SASEGT.

Details on this clone: This sample also contains other DNA sequences that code for the same CDR3. The chain is built from TRBV19 and TRBJ1-6; weak D call: TRBD1 (6 bases). Trimming removed 3 bases at V and 7 bases at J, with 10 bases between. The germline CDR1 and CDR2 sequences are LNHDA and SQIVND (reference sequence). The CDR3 contains 14 residues. DNA of the CDR3: TGTGCCAGTAGTATCGGTCAGGGGAATTCACCCCTCCACTTT. This gives the protein CASSIGQGNSPLHF.

V usage is TRBV5-1 and J usage is TRBJ2-1; 9 bases are shared with TRBD2. Germline trimming cut 5 bases from V and 11 bases from J; bases unmatched to any gene: 14. CDR3 length equals 15 residues. Germline CDR1 is SGHRS and CDR2 is YFSETQ. CDR3 region: CASSVRSSGKDKQFF. The CDR3 coding sequence is TGCGCCAGCAGTGTGAGGTCTAGCGGGAAGGATAAGCAGTTCTTC.

V and J are TRBV2 and TRBJ1-2; perhaps TRBD1 as D (6 bases). CDR1 is SNHLY, CDR2 FYNNEI, per germline. The CDR3 consists of 16 residues. Trimming cost V 8 bases and J 4 bases, with 23 bases left between them. CDR3 in DNA: TGTGCCAGCCCTGGGTCAGAGAGGGGGACTATCTATGGCTACACCTTC. The encoded protein is CASPGSERGTIYGYTF.

J is TRBJ1-6 and V is TRBV15, with 7 nucleotides matching TRBD1. Trimming removed 5 bases from V and 8 bases from J; junction bases left unmatched: 9. The CDR3 spans 15 residues. Germline V CDR1 and CDR2: LNHNV, YYDKDF (reference sequence). CDR3 nucleotide sequence: TGTGCCACCAGCGAGGCGACAGGGTTGTATTCACCCCTCCACTTT. Encoded protein: CATSEATGLYSPLHF.

The chain joins TRBV11-3 to TRBJ2-1, with 7 bases lining up with TRBD1. The CDR3 loop spans 14 amino acids. V shed 3 bases, J shed 3 bases, and the junction held 2 bases outside the gene matches. The germline V gene encodes CDR1 SGHNT and CDR2 YENEEA. CDR3 region: CASSLGDSYNEQFF. In DNA, the CDR3 is TGTGCCAGCAGCTTGGGGGACAGCTACAATGAGCAGTTCTTC. The full variable domain, rest sourced from reference TRBV11-3 and TRBJ2-1, is EAGVVQSPRYKIIEKKQPVAFWCNPISGHNTLYWYLQNLGQGPELLIRYENEEAVDDSQLPKDRFSAERLKGVDSTLKIQPAELGDSAVYLCASSLGDSYNEQFFGPGTRLTVL.

The V gene is TRBV15, the J gene TRBJ1-2, with D unclear. The CDR3 runs 15 residues. CDR1 LNHNV and CDR2 YYDKDF come from the germline V gene (reference sequence). Trimming removed 4 bases from V and 4 bases from J, with 16 bases in between. DNA for the CDR3: TGTGCCACCAGCACCCCCGGGGTCAGACCCTATGGCTACACCTTC. Translated: CATSTPGVRPYGYTF. Complete variable domain (other parts from reference TRBV15 and TRBJ1-2): DAMVIQNPRYQVTQFGKPVTLSCSQTLNHNVMYWYQQKSSQAPKLLFHYYDKDFNNEADTPDNFQSRRPNTSFCFLDIRSPGLGDTAMYLCATSTPGVRPYGYTFGSGTRLTVV.

The chain joins TRBV19 to TRBJ2-7, with TRBD1 identical over 9 bases. The CDR3 covers 15 residues. V lost 5 bases, J lost 5 bases, and 10 bases stayed unmatched. Germline CDR1 is LNHDA and CDR2 is SQIVND (reference sequence). CDR3 amino acids: CASSSGTGQTDEQYF. The CDR3 coding sequence is TGTGCCAGTAGTTCGGGGACAGGGCAAACGGACGAGCAGTACTTC.

The genes are TRBV5-1 and TRBJ1-3; no reliable D call. V was cut by 4 bases and J by 2 bases, with 7 bases left in between. The CDR3 extends over 13 amino acids. Germline V gene data show CDR1 as SGHRS and CDR2 as YFSETQ. The CDR3 nucleotides read TGCGCCAGCAGCCCGGGAGCTGGAAACACCATATATTTT. This codes for CASSPGAGNTIYF.

This clone appeared a single time. The chain employs TRBV5-4 and TRBJ2-5; D possibly corresponds to TRBD1 (6 bases). V was cut by 3 bases and J by 5 bases, with 11 bases left in between. CDR3 size: 13 residues. The germline CDR1 and CDR2 sequences are SGHNT and YYREEE (reference sequence). The CDR3, as DNA: TGTGCCAGCAGCTGGACAGAACAGGAGACCCAGTACTTC. It is translated as CASSWTEQETQYF.

The V gene is TRBV27, the J gene TRBJ2-5; perhaps TRBD1 as D (6 bases). V shed 4 bases and J shed 2 bases, with 14 bases lying between them. The CDR3 has 15 residues. Germline V gene sequence: CDR1 MNHEY, CDR2 SMNVEV (reference sequence). This CDR3 is CASSSLTGKQETQYF. CDR3 nucleotide sequence: TGTGCCAGCAGTTCACTTACAGGGAAACAAGAGACCCAGTACTTC.

V is TRBV19 and J is TRBJ2-1, with a tentative D call TRBD2 (6 bases). Trimming shortened V by 6 bases and J by 2 bases, and 14 bases separated the two germline ends. Germline loops: CDR1 LNHDA, CDR2 SQIVND (reference sequence). The CDR3 has 15 amino acids. CDR3 DNA: TGTGCCAGTAGGACGATGGGCGGGGCCTACAATGAGCAGTTCTTC. Its translation is CASRTMGGAYNEQFF.

The V gene is TRBV5-8, the J gene TRBJ1-5; 7 bases map to TRBD1. The germline gives CDR1 SGHTS, CDR2 YDEGEE. CDR3 size: 14 residues. V lost 4 bases to trimming and J lost 8 bases; unmatched junction nucleotides: 9. DNA of the CDR3: TGTGCCAGCAGCCGGGACAGCTCTATCAAGCCCCAGCATTTT. Protein: CASSRDSSIKPQHF.

The chain has TRBV6-2 or TRBV6-3 and TRBJ2-1, with a weak D call TRBD2 (5 bases). The CDR3 spans 16 residues. V lost 0 bases, J lost 7 bases, and 16 bases lay in between. Germline-derived CDR1 and CDR2 are MNHEY and SVGEGT. CDR3: CASSYSVDFPRNEQFF. The CDR3 nucleotides read TGTGCCAGCAGTTACTCGGTGGACTTTCCTAGGAATGAGCAGTTCTTC.

The gene calls are TRBV29-1 and TRBJ2-1; 11 nucleotides line up with TRBD2. This CDR3 has 16 residues. Germline V gives CDR1 SQVTM, CDR2 ANQGSEA. Losses at the gene ends were 4 bases for V and 1 base for J; bases not matched to a gene: 6. The CDR3 DNA reads as TGCAGCGTTGCTACTAGCGGGAGTAAGTCCTACAATGAGCAGTTCTTC. Translation: CSVATSGSKSYNEQFF.

The V call is TRBV10-3, the J call TRBJ1-3; D unresolved. V was clipped by 6 bases and J by 4 bases, with 16 bases between them. From germline, CDR1 is ENHRY and CDR2 SYGVKD. The CDR3 length is 15 residues. CDR3 amino acids: CAISPPGHEGNTIYF. CDR3 nucleotide sequence: TGTGCCATCAGCCCACCGGGTCACGAGGGAAACACCATATATTTT.

The rearrangement links TRBV5-8 to TRBJ1-1; 8 bases fit TRBD1. V lost 5 bases to trimming and J lost 4 bases; unmatched junction nucleotides: 7. The CDR3 has 14 residues. CDR1 SGHTS and CDR2 YDEGEE come from the germline V gene. CDR3 amino acids: CASSMTGEGTEAFF. The CDR3 bases are TGTGCCAGCAGTATGACAGGGGAAGGCACTGAAGCTTTCTTT.

The V and J genes are TRBV30 and TRBJ1-6; 7 positions match TRBD1. CDR1 and CDR2 (germline): GTSNPN, SVGIG (reference sequence). The V gene end was trimmed by 1 base and the J gene end by 7 bases; junction bases not matched to a gene: 10. The CDR3 contains 16 residues. CDR3 sequence: CAWSGPTGIRNSPLHF. CDR3 DNA sequence: TGTGCCTGGAGTGGCCCGACAGGGATAAGGAATTCACCCCTCCACTTT.

This clone appeared a few times. This chain links TRBV4-3 with TRBJ1-6; TRBD1 is a possible D gene (6 bases). Trimming removed 0 bases from V and 10 bases from J, with 13 bases in between. CDR3 length: 15 residues. Germline CDR1 reads LGHNA; CDR2 reads YSLEER. This chain's CDR3 is CASSQEAQGSSPLHF. The CDR3 DNA is TGCGCCAGCAGCCAAGAGGCACAGGGTTCGTCACCCCTCCACTTT.

On this clone itself: At one boundary the junction diverges from the germline segment, which might be a read error. This chain connects TRBV2 to TRBJ1-2, with 9 nucleotides matching TRBD1. CDR3 size: 12 residues. Germline V CDR1 and CDR2: SNHLY, FYNNEI. The CDR3 sequence: CASREEGQGTTF. CDR3 bases: TGTGCCAGCAGGGAAGAGGGACAGGGAACCACCTTC.

This chain uses TRBV7-6 with TRBJ2-7, with 7 positions matching TRBD2. This CDR3 is built from 15 residues. Germline loops: CDR1 SGHVS, CDR2 FNYEAQ. J gave up 4 bases and V 3 bases, and 9 bases lay outside the gene matches. The CDR3, as DNA: TGTGCCAGCAGCTTCCGCCAGGGAGGGCGGTACGAGCAGTACTTC. Its protein is CASSFRQGGRYEQYF.

The genes are TRBV6-5 and TRBJ2-1, with 10 bases that match TRBD2. V shed 5 bases and J 8 bases; nucleotides not matched to a gene: 6. Germline lookup yields CDR1 MNHEY and CDR2 SVGAGI. This CDR3 region has 14 residues. CDR3 protein: CASSLAGAWDEQFF. CDR3 DNA sequence: TGTGCCAGCAGTCTAGCGGGAGCTTGGGATGAGCAGTTCTTC.